Presented here are 18 T cell receptor beta chains from one specimen sequenced in a study of blood T cell repertoires in COVID-19. The data were produced by immunoSEQ multiplex PCR, yet TCRdb's version contains in-frame clones alone and is incomplete. The sample lists some 340,000 clones, around 87% occurring once. Sequencing was performed on PBMCs or T cells enriched from blood (not recorded which). These receptors originate from a woman aged 25 to 39 who had recovered from COVID-19.

This rearrangement joins TRBV19 to TRBJ1-4, with a weak D call TRBD1 (6 bases). CDR3 length: 16 residues. Germline CDR1 is LNHDA and CDR2 is SQIVND (reference sequence). V was shortened by 5 bases and J by 0 bases, with 13 bases between the two germline ends. The chain's CDR3 is CASSPMGASTNEKLFF. The CDR3 DNA follows: TGTGCCAGTAGTCCTATGGGGGCTTCAACTAATGAAAAACTGTTTTTT.

This clone is a singleton in its sample. The chain joins TRBV6-5 to TRBJ2-2; D possibly corresponds to TRBD1 (5 bases). V dropped 6 bases and J dropped 3 bases, with 11 bases sitting between them. Germline CDR1 reads MNHEY; CDR2 reads SVGAGI. The CDR3 spans 14 residues. The CDR3 protein is CASRPDRYTGELFF. The CDR3, as DNA: TGTGCCAGCAGACCCGACAGATACACCGGGGAGCTGTTTTTT.

This clone was detected a few times. The V and J genes are TRBV7-2 and TRBJ1-3, with D unclear. CDR1 SGHTA and CDR2 FQGNSA come from the germline V gene. The CDR3 has 15 residues. Trimming cost V 4 bases and J 2 bases, with 12 bases left between them. The CDR3 region is CASSSRGSAGNTIYF. For the CDR3, the DNA is TGTGCCAGCAGCTCCCGGGGTTCCGCTGGAAACACCATATATTTT. Combining the CDR3 with reference TRBV7-2 and TRBJ1-3 gives the whole variable domain GAGVSQSPSNKVTEKGKDVELRCDPISGHTALYWYRQSLGQGLEFLIYFQGNSAPDKSGLPSDRFSAERTGGSVSTLTIQRTQQEDSAVYLCASSSRGSAGNTIYFGEGSWLTVV.

The chain is built from TRBV6-2 or TRBV6-3 and TRBJ1-4; 11 bases line up with TRBD1. The CDR3 is 16 amino acids. Germline V gene lookup returns CDR1 MNHEY and CDR2 SVGEGT. V gave up 6 bases and J gave up 8 bases; unmatched junction bases: 11. The CDR3, as DNA: TGTGCCAGCAGCCGAGTTCCGGGACAGGGGGGAGAAAAACTGTTTTTT. The encoded protein is CASSRVPGQGGEKLFF.

This chain connects TRBV27 to TRBJ1-2; D is unclear. Germline values: CDR1 MNHEY, CDR2 SMNVEV (reference sequence). Trimming shortened V by 3 bases and J by 8 bases, and 13 bases separated the two germline ends. CDR3 length equals 13 residues. The CDR3 here is CASSFSAGWGYTF. CDR3 DNA: TGTGCCAGCAGTTTCTCGGCGGGCTGGGGCTACACCTTC.

This chain uses TRBV19 with TRBJ1-6; unclear D gene. The CDR3 is made up of 14 amino acids. V was trimmed by 3 bases and J by 3 bases, leaving 6 bases between them. Germline loops: CDR1 LNHDA, CDR2 SQIVND (reference sequence). In DNA, the CDR3 is TGTGCCAGTAGTATCTACCTCTATAATTCACCCCTCCACTTT. Its translation: CASSIYLYNSPLHF.

This clone came up once. The chain carries TRBV4-1 and TRBJ1-1; 7 bases match TRBD1. Germline CDR1 is MGHRA and CDR2 is YSYEKL. Trimming took 0 bases from V and 9 from J; bases not matched to a gene: 7. The CDR3 contains 14 residues. Here the CDR3 DNA reads TGCGCCAGCAGCCAAGATCCAGGGGGGCTTCAAGCTTTCTTT. Amino acid sequence: CASSQDPGGLQAFF.

This chain connects TRBV19 to TRBJ2-2; perhaps TRBD1 as D (5 bases). The CDR3 consists of 14 residues. From germline, CDR1 is LNHDA and CDR2 SQIVND (reference sequence). The ends were cut back, 7 bases at V and 4 bases at J, with 13 bases in the middle. The CDR3 sequence: CASISRASTGELFF. The CDR3 region has the DNA TGTGCCAGTATCAGCAGGGCCAGCACCGGGGAGCTGTTTTTT.

Only one count was recorded for this clone. J is TRBJ1-2 and V is TRBV6-5, with 8 bases that match TRBD1. The J segment lost 6 bases and the V segment lost 6 bases, leaving 6 bases of the junction unmatched. This CDR3 contains 13 residues. CDR1 is MNHEY and CDR2 is SVGAGI in the germline V gene. This chain's CDR3 is CASRDSGGDGYTF. The CDR3 DNA reads as TGTGCCAGCAGGGACTCAGGGGGCGATGGCTACACCTTC.

V is TRBV2 and J is TRBJ2-1; 8 nucleotides line up with TRBD2. The CDR3 extends over 15 amino acids. Losses at the gene ends were 3 bases for V and 7 bases for J; bases not matched to a gene: 8. Germline-derived CDR1 and CDR2 are SNHLY and FYNNEI. The CDR3 loop reads CASSEGLVLINEQFF. The DNA for the CDR3 is TGTGCCAGCAGTGAGGGACTAGTTTTAATTAATGAGCAGTTCTTC.

J is TRBJ1-5 and V is TRBV6-1; D may be TRBD1 (6 bases). The germline CDR1 and CDR2 sequences are MNHNS and SASEGT. Trimming pared 2 bases from V and 0 bases from J, leaving 17 bases between. The CDR3 extends over 18 amino acids. The CDR3 loop reads CASSENKGRGYSNQPQHF. CDR3 nucleotides: TGTGCCAGCAGTGAAAATAAGGGCAGGGGATATAGCAATCAGCCCCAGCATTTT.

The rearrangement joins TRBV4-1 to TRBJ1-5, with unresolved D. The CDR3 loop spans 14 amino acids. In germline, CDR1 is MGHRA, CDR2 YSYEKL. V was trimmed by 1 base and J by 3 bases, leaving 7 bases between them. The CDR3 DNA reads TGCGCCAGCAGCCAAGCGGTGGTCAATCAGCCCCAGCATTTT. This codes for CASSQAVVNQPQHF.

The chain links TRBV28 to TRBJ1-4; weak D call: TRBD1 (5 bases). The length of the CDR3 is 14 residues. Trimming shortened V by 8 bases and J by 8 bases, and 18 bases separated the two germline ends. Germline assignment: CDR1 MDHEN and CDR2 SYDVKM. DNA for the CDR3: TGTGCCAGCTATCCTTCAGGGATTGAAGAAAAACTGTTTTTT. It is translated as CASYPSGIEEKLFF.

The chain carries TRBV20-1 and TRBJ1-1; tentative D call: TRBD1 (5 bases). In germline, CDR1 is DFQATT, CDR2 SNEGSKA (reference sequence). CDR3 length: 13 amino acids. Trimming cost V 3 bases and J 0 bases, with 8 bases left between them. In nucleotides, the CDR3 is TGCAGTGCTAGTTGGGACTTGAACACTGAAGCTTTCTTT. The encoded protein is CSASWDLNTEAFF.

This clone showed up just once. This chain connects TRBV7-9 to TRBJ1-2, with no clear D. CDR3 length equals 14 residues. V shed 1 base and J shed 8 bases, with 14 bases lying between them. From germline, CDR1 is SEHNR and CDR2 FQNEAQ (reference sequence). This chain's CDR3 is CASSLDIMERGYTF. DNA of the CDR3: TGTGCCAGCAGCTTAGATATCATGGAGCGGGGCTACACCTTC.

This clone was seen just once. V is TRBV29-1 and J is TRBJ2-7, with 9 bases fitting TRBD2. Germline CDR1 is SQVTM and CDR2 is ANQGSEA. The CDR3 has 15 amino acids. Trimming at V came to 4 bases and at J to 3 bases, leaving 10 bases not matched to a gene. Here the CDR3 DNA reads TGCAGCGTTGTAATTAGCGGGGGTATTGGCTACGAGCAGTACTTC. Protein product: CSVVISGGIGYEQYF.

CDR3 sequence: CAIADRGMNTEAFF. CDR3 nucleotides: TGTGCCATCGCGGACAGGGGAATGAACACTGAAGCTTTCTTT. The J gene is TRBJ1-1, the V gene TRBV10-3; 9 nucleotides agree with TRBD1. V dropped 8 bases and J dropped 0; count of bases not matched to a gene: 4. This CDR3 is 14 amino acids long. Germline CDR1 and CDR2: ENHRY and SYGVKD.

The chain is built from TRBV5-1 and TRBJ2-1; 10 bases align to TRBD2. With 4 bases clipped from V and 1 base from J, the junction kept 5 bases outside the gene matches. This CDR3 has 16 amino acids. Germline V CDR1 and CDR2: SGHRS, YFSETQ. The DNA for the CDR3 is TGCGCCAGCAGCGCCCGTAGCGGGGGGTCCTACAATGAGCAGTTCTTC. As protein: CASSARSGGSYNEQFF.